This T cell receptor beta chain originates from a study of T cell changes during pregnancy in multiple sclerosis. Profiling relied on immunoSEQ multiplex PCR, and the TCRdb table lists in-frame clones only, not all of them. This table holds approximately 34,000 clones, 90% found once. Germline lookup yields CDR1 SGHDT and CDR2 YYEEEE. V was clipped by 0 bases and J by 7 bases, with 17 bases between them. This CDR3 is built from 15 residues. Source: CD8+ T cells from peripheral blood mononuclear cells, taken in the first trimester of pregnancy. V gene TRBV5-6 combines with J gene TRBJ2-7, with D perhaps matching TRBD2 (6 bases). This receptor was taken from a female donor with multiple sclerosis, enrolled in a pregnancy study. The CDR3 is CASSLATFPRGEQYF. As DNA, the CDR3 is TGTGCCAGCAGCTTGGCCACTTTCCCTCGGGGGGAGCAGTACTTC.